The clone carrying this TCR beta chain was found many times. Its antigen is not identified. This record belongs to a study of blood T cells in healthy people across ages. Using a J-beta primer mix together with a sample-barcoded 5' primer, a second PCR was run for roughly 7 to 11 cycles. TCRdb independently ran MiXCR on the 5' RACE reads; one entry per CDR3 protein. The sample has 700,000 to 800,000 distinct CDR3 sequences; 35% to 45% are singletons. Total RNA, at least 5.5 micrograms per sample, was extracted from PBMCs. Study observations and caveats: Compared with aged donors, long-lived donors showed fewer expanded clones, suggesting selection. Per-million-T-cell TCR beta diversity fell roughly linearly with age.

CDR3 length: 13 residues. V was clipped by 5 bases and J by 4 bases; unmatched bases: 5. In germline, CDR1 is MNHEY, CDR2 SMNVEV (reference sequence). The TCR originated in a woman aged 55-70 years in good health. What was sequenced was blood. This rearrangement joins TRBV27 to TRBJ2-7; 7 nucleotides align to TRBD1. Here the CDR3 DNA reads TGTGCCAGCAGTAGGGACAGTTTATACGAGCAGTACTTC. It codes for CASSRDSLYEQYF.